Given below is one T cell receptor (beta chain) in context. This sample is part of a study of blood T cells in healthy people across ages. A second PCR, run for roughly 7 to 11 cycles, used a sample-barcoded 5' primer plus a J-beta primer mix. TCRdb re-analysed the 5' RACE reads in MiXCR, keeping a single row per CDR3 protein. The table lists 650,000 to 1,000,000 distinct CDR3 sequences, about 42% of them singletons. The CDR3 has 15 residues. Trimming took off 5 bases at V and 3 bases at J, with 15 bases between the two ends. Germline V CDR1 and CDR2: SGHNT, YENEEA. The receptor comes from an elderly man in good health. The specimen sequenced was blood. This chain links TRBV11-3 with TRBJ2-3; D uncertain. This CDR3 reads CASSPEDPQTDTQYF. As DNA, the CDR3 is TGTGCCAGCAGCCCCGAGGACCCCCAAACAGATACGCAGTATTTT.